A single sample is the source of the 16 T cell receptor beta chains below, sequenced in a study of blood T cells in healthy people across ages. Using a J-beta primer mix together with a sample-barcoded 5' primer, a second PCR was run for roughly 6 to 11 cycles. TCRdb re-called the 5' RACE reads with MiXCR, one entry per CDR3 protein. This sample has about 1.5 million distinct CDR3 sequences, with less than 45% found just once. Sequencing input: blood. The receptors originated from a young woman in good health.

This chain uses TRBV20-1 with TRBJ1-5; 9 bases line up with TRBD1. The germline V gene encodes CDR1 DFQATT and CDR2 SNEGSKA (reference sequence). CDR3 size: 17 residues. V lost 6 bases and J lost 3; bases outside the gene matches: 15. The CDR3 sequence is CSAATGTGIVFNQPQHF. DNA of the CDR3: TGCAGTGCCGCCACCGGGACAGGGATCGTTTTCAATCAGCCCCAGCATTTT.

The chain is built from TRBV20-1 and TRBJ2-5; 7 bases match TRBD1. The germline V gene has CDR1 DFQATT and CDR2 SNEGSKA (reference sequence). CDR3 length: 14 amino acids. The V and J ends lost 3 bases and 1 base, in that order; junction bases with no gene match: 5. The CDR3 protein is CSASRDSIQETQYF. The CDR3 DNA reads TGCAGTGCTAGTCGGGACAGCATCCAAGAGACCCAGTACTTC.

This clonotype has just a few counts. The chain employs TRBV5-5 and TRBJ1-2; D possibly corresponds to TRBD1 (5 bases). The ends were cut back, 6 bases at V and 4 bases at J, with 13 bases in the middle. Germline CDR1 is SGHKS and CDR2 is YYEKEE (reference sequence). This CDR3 spans 13 amino acids. CDR3 region: CASTQRGLYGYTF. The CDR3 DNA follows: TGTGCCAGCACCCAACGGGGACTCTATGGCTACACCTTC. The whole variable domain, filled in from reference TRBV5-5 and TRBJ1-2, reads DAGVTQSPTHLIKTRGQQVTLRCSPISGHKSVSWYQQVLGQGPQFIFQYYEKEERGRGNFPDRFSARQFPNYSSELNVNALLLGDSALYLCASTQRGLYGYTFGSGTRLTVV.

This clonotype has just one count. The rearrangement uses TRBV20-1 and TRBJ1-4; D may be TRBD1 (6 bases). The CDR3 totals 16 residues. Deletions cut 3 bases from V and 0 bases from J, with 14 bases between. Germline loops: CDR1 DFQATT, CDR2 SNEGSKA (reference sequence). The CDR3 reads CSARGGRLTTNEKLFF. In DNA form, the CDR3 reads TGCAGTGCTAGGGGGGGCAGGTTGACAACTAATGAAAAACTGTTTTTT.

The chain recombines TRBV7-6 with TRBJ2-3; D gene uncertain. The CDR3 totals 15 residues. Germline assignment: CDR1 SGHVS and CDR2 FNYEAQ. V gave up 5 bases and J gave up 2 bases, with 14 bases separating them. The CDR3 loop is CASSPRPSYTDTQYF. The CDR3 bases are TGTGCCAGCAGCCCTCGACCGAGCTACACAGATACGCAGTATTTT. The variable domain in full, completed from reference TRBV7-6 and TRBJ2-3, reads GAGVSQSPRYKVTKRGQDVALRCDPISGHVSLYWYRQALGQGPEFLTYFNYEAQQDKSGLPNDRFSAERPEGSISTLTIQRTEQRDSAMYRCASSPRPSYTDTQYFGPGTRLTVL.

As for this clonotype: Germline and junction disagree at one end, which may indicate a read error. This chain connects TRBV9 to TRBJ2-3; the match to TRBD2 covers 14 bases. CDR3 size: 16 residues. The germline V gene encodes CDR1 SGDLS and CDR2 YYNGEE. CDR3 residues: CVSSGPGLAGVDTQYF. The CDR3 nucleotides read TGTGTCAGCAGCGGCCCGGGACTAGCGGGAGTAGATACGCAGTATTTT.

This clonotype was detected ten times or more. This rearrangement joins TRBV5-5 to TRBJ2-3; 11 bases are a match to TRBD1. The CDR3 is 16 residues long. V lost 3 bases, J lost 0 bases, and 3 bases stayed unmatched. CDR1 SGHKS and CDR2 YYEKEE come from the germline V gene (reference sequence). This chain's CDR3 is CASSWGDRGSTDTQYF. The CDR3 DNA reads as TGTGCCAGCAGCTGGGGGGACAGGGGGAGCACAGATACGCAGTATTTT.

The rearrangement uses TRBV12-3 or TRBV12-4 and TRBJ1-2, with D perhaps TRBD1 (6 bases). Trimming took off 6 bases at V and 4 bases at J, with 18 bases between the two ends. The CDR3 runs to 15 residues. This chain's CDR3 is CASRSTGTGGYGYTF. CDR3 in DNA: TGTGCCAGCAGGTCTACAGGGACTGGGGGCTATGGCTACACCTTC.

The chain has TRBV5-6 and TRBJ2-3; D remains ambiguous. V was pared by 0 bases and J by 2 bases, with 10 bases between. Germline V gene lookup returns CDR1 SGHDT and CDR2 YYEEEE. The CDR3 totals 15 residues. CDR3 protein: CASSLAVDITDTQYF. The CDR3 DNA sequence: TGTGCCAGCAGCTTGGCGGTTGATATCACAGATACGCAGTATTTT.

This clonotype turned up a few times. The rearrangement uses TRBV20-1 and TRBJ2-3; tentative D call: TRBD2 (6 bases). The CDR3 length is 14 residues. V lost 6 bases and J lost 1, with 14 bases in between. Looked up from germline, CDR1 is DFQATT and CDR2 is SNEGSKA (reference sequence). The CDR3 protein is CSALRAGRTDTQYF. CDR3 DNA sequence: TGCAGTGCCCTTCGGGCGGGGCGCACAGATACGCAGTATTTT.

The chain is built from TRBV10-3 and TRBJ2-3; unclear D gene. Germline CDR1 and CDR2: ENHRY and SYGVKD. CDR3 size: 15 residues. With 5 bases removed from V and 0 bases from J, the gap between germline ends came to 12 bases. CDR3 loop: CAISRIGASTDTQYF. DNA of the CDR3: TGTGCCATCAGTCGGATAGGAGCTAGCACAGATACGCAGTATTTT.

In regard to this clonotype: The final CDR3 position lacks the conserved phenylalanine or tryptophan, pointing to a likely read error. The rearrangement uses TRBV9 and TRBJ2-1; D gene ambiguous. The CDR3 is made up of 15 amino acids. Per the germline V gene, CDR1 is SGDLS and CDR2 is YYNGEE. Trimming took off 5 bases at V and 3 bases at J, with 15 bases between the two ends. In DNA form, the CDR3 reads TGTGCCAGCAGGCCCGGAGTCGACGTCTACAATGAGCAGTTCGTC. Its protein is CASRPGVDVYNEQFV.

This clonotype was detected a few times. For the CDR3, the DNA is TGTGCCAGCAGCTCGCCTCGAGGGACAGGGATGTCCAAAAACATTCAGTACTTC. It encodes CASSSPRGTGMSKNIQYF. This sequence joins TRBV7-9 and TRBJ2-4, with 9 bases matching TRBD1. The V gene end was trimmed by 4 bases and the J gene end by 2 bases; junction bases not matched to a gene: 12. From germline, CDR1 is SEHNR and CDR2 FQNEAQ (reference sequence). The CDR3 covers 18 residues.

This chain connects TRBV6-1 to TRBJ2-4; no clear D. The J call is in doubt because the DNA end fits TRBJ2-5 better. Per the germline V gene, CDR1 is MNHNS and CDR2 is SASEGT. CDR3 length equals 15 residues. CDR3 protein: CASSLFHTVLRTQYF. DNA of the CDR3: TGTGCCAGCAGTCTCTTCCACACAGTGCTGAGGACCCAGTACTTC.

A few counts support this clonotype. The CDR3 region has the DNA TGCGCCAGCAGCCAAGATTGGCGGGAGGCCCTAAACGAGCAGTACTTC. This gives the protein CASSQDWREALNEQYF. This chain connects TRBV4-3 to TRBJ2-7; 8 positions match TRBD2. This CDR3 is built from 16 residues. Germline trimming cut 0 bases from V and 5 bases from J; bases unmatched to any gene: 9. The V gene's germline CDR1 is LGHNA and CDR2 YSLEER.

The chain is built from TRBV6-6 and TRBJ1-2; TRBD1 might be the D (6 bases). The CDR3 runs to 11 residues. The germline V and J ends were trimmed by 11 bases and 7 bases, with 14 bases remaining between them. Germline values: CDR1 MNHNY, CDR2 SVGAGI (reference sequence). In nucleotides, the CDR3 is TGTGCCGGTAGGGGGGCTTCTGGCTACACCTTC. It encodes CAGRGASGYTF.